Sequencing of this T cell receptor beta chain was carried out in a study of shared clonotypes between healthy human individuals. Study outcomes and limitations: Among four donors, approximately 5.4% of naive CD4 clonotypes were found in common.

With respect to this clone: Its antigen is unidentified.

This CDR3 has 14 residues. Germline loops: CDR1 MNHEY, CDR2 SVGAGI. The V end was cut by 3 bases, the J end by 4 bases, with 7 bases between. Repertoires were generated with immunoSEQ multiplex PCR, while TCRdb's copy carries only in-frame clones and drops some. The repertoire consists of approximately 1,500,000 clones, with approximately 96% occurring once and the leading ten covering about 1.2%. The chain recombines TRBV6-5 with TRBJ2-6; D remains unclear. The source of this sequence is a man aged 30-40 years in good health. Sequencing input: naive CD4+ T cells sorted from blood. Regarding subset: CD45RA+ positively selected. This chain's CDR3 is CASSYLVGANVLTF. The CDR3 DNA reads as TGTGCCAGCAGTTATTTGGTGGGGGCCAACGTCCTGACTTTC.